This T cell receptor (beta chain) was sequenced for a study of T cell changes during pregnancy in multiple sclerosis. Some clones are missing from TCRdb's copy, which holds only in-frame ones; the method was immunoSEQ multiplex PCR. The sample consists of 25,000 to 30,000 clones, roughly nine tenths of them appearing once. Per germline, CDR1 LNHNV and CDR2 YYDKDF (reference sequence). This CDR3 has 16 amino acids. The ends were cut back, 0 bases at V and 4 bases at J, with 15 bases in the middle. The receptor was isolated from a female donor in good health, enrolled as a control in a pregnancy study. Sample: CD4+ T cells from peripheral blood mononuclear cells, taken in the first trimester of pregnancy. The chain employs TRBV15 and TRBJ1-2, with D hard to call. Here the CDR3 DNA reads TGTGCCACCAGCAGAGATCGCATGGCAGGCTTCTATGGCTACACCTTC. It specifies CATSRDRMAGFYGYTF.